This TCR beta chain originates from a study of T cell responses to AZD1222 COVID-19 vaccine. In this sample, this clone turned up once. The assay was immunoSEQ multiplex PCR, and TCRdb's table has in-frame clones only and misses some. The sample has around 35,000 clones; 85% to 90% are singletons. Losses at the gene ends were 4 bases for V and 7 bases for J; bases not matched to a gene: 14. Germline V gene data show CDR1 as LGHDT and CDR2 as YNNKEL (reference sequence). This CDR3 contains 18 residues. V gene TRBV3-1 (or the pseudogene TRBV3-2) combines with J gene TRBJ2-1; 12 positions match TRBD2. Sequencing used peripheral blood, obtained 28 days after the second AZD1222 dose. The source is an adult who received the AZD1222 COVID-19 vaccine. The CDR3 reads CASSRKKRLAGVYNEQFF. CDR3 DNA sequence: TGTGCCAGCAGCCGAAAAAAAAGACTAGCGGGAGTCTATAATGAGCAGTTCTTC.